Sequencing of this TCR beta chain was carried out in a study of blood T cell repertoires in COVID-19. Looking at the study overall: From T cells, B-cell-depleted T cells, or PBMCs came the material, which was cDNA or gDNA.

In the authors' workflow: By means of reference gene primer amplification, nucleated cell counts were estimated. Sequencing was performed with immunoSEQ multiplex PCR; in TCRdb, only in-frame clones are kept and a portion is missing. The DNA was the basis for D and trimming; V, J and clone size are from that table. The table shows roughly 350,000 clones, with around 87% occurring only once. The CDR3 is 15 residues long. Germline CDR1 MDHEN, CDR2 SYDVKM. The V gene end was trimmed by 5 bases and the J gene end by 3 bases; junction bases not matched to a gene: 7. The clonotype comes from a woman in her 30s with COVID-19, enrolled during active disease. The chain joins TRBV28 to TRBJ1-5; 7 bases are shared with TRBD1. The sample consisted of peripheral blood. The CDR3 nucleotides read TGTGCCAGCAGTCCAACAGGGGTCCACAATCAGCCCCAGCATTTT. Its translation is CASSPTGVHNQPQHF. The variable domain in full, completed from reference TRBV28 and TRBJ1-5, reads DVKVTQSSRYLVKRTGEKVFLECVQDMDHENMFWYRQDPGLGLRLIYFSYDVKMKEKGDIPEGYSVSREKKERFSLILESASTNQTSMYLCASSPTGVHNQPQHFGDGTRLSIL.